This T cell receptor beta chain stems from a study of technical replicates of blood from several donors. The count of this clone is one. The ends lost 4 bases at V and 4 bases at J; junction bases unmatched: 9. Looked up from germline, CDR1 is SGHRS and CDR2 is YFSETQ. The CDR3 is 15 residues long. Repertoires were generated with immunoSEQ multiplex PCR, while TCRdb's copy carries only in-frame clones and drops some. The table shows more than 65,000 clones, with 85% to 95% occurring only once. The chain recombines TRBV5-1 with TRBJ2-3, with TRBD2 matching 7 bases. The source material was T cells isolated from PBMCs. The receptor was isolated from a human donor in good health. The CDR3 coding sequence is TGCGCCAGCAGCGGCACGACTAGCAAATCAGATACGCAGTATTTT. It encodes CASSGTTSKSDTQYF.